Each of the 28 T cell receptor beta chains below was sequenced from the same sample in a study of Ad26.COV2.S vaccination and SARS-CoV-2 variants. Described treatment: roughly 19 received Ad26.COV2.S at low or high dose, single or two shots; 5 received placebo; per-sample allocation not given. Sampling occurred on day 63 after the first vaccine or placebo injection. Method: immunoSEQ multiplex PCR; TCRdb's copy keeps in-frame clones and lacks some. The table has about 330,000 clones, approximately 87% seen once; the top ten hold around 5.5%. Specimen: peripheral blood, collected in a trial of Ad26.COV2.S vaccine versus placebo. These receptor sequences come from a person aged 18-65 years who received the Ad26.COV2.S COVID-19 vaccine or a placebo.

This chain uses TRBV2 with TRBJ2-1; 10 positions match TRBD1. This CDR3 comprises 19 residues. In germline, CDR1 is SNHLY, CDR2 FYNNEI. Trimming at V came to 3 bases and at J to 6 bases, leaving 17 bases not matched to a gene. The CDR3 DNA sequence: TGTGCCAGCAGTGATCCTGGACAGGGGGATAGTTTGACGGGCAATGAGCAGTTCTTC. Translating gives CASSDPGQGDSLTGNEQFF.

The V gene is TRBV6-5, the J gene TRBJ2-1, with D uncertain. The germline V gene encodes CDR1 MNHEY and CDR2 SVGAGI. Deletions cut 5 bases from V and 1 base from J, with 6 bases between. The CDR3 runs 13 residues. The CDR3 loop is CASSQRSYNEQFF. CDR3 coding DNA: TGTGCCAGCAGTCAGAGGTCCTACAATGAGCAGTTCTTC.

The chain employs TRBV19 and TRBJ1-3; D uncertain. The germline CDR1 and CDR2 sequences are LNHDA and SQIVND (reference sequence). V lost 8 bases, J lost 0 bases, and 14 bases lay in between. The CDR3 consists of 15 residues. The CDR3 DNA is TGTGCCAGTTCCCTCGAATGGGGCTCTGGAAACACCATATATTTT. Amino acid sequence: CASSLEWGSGNTIYF.

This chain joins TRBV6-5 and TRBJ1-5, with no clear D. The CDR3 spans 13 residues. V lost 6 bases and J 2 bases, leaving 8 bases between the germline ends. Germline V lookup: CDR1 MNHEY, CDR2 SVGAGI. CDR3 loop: CASRNTGNQPQHF. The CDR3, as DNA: TGTGCCAGCAGAAACACGGGCAATCAGCCCCAGCATTTT.

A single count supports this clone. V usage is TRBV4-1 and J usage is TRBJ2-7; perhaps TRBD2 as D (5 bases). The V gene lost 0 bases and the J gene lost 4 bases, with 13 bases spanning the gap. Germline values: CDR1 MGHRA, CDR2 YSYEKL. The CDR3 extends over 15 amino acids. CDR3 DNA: TGCGCCAGCAGCCAAGAAGAAGCGGATGCTTACGAGCAGTACTTC. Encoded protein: CASSQEEADAYEQYF.

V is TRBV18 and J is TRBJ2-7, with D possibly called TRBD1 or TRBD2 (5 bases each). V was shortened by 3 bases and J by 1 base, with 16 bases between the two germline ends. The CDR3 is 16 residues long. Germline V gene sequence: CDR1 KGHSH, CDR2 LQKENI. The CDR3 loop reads CASSPQGLRGSYEQYF. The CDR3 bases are TGTGCCAGCTCACCGCAGGGCCTACGAGGGTCCTACGAGCAGTACTTC.

CDR3 amino acids: CASSFHSTLVNTEAFF. CDR3 coding DNA: TGTGCCAGCAGTTTCCACTCCACACTGGTAAACACTGAAGCTTTCTTT. The V call is TRBV6-2 or TRBV6-3, the J call TRBJ1-1; D is unclear. Between the trimmed V and J ends, which lost 4 bases and 2 bases, there was a span of 17 bases. Germline CDR1 MNHEY, CDR2 SVGEGT. The CDR3 runs to 16 residues.

CDR3 sequence (DNA): TGTGCCAGCAGTGCCGGTCAGCCCCAGCATTTT. It yields the protein CASSAGQPQHF. The genes are TRBV12-3 or TRBV12-4 and TRBJ1-5; D is ambiguous. Trimming took 5 bases from V and 6 from J, leaving 5 bases between them. The CDR3 spans 11 residues.

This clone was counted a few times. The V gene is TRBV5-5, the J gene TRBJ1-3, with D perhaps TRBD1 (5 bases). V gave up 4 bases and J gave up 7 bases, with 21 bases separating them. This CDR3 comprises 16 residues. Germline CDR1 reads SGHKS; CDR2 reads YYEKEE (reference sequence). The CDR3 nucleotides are TGTGCCAGCAGCGATCCTGGGCAGGGAGGTCGGAACACCATATATTTT. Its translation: CASSDPGQGGRNTIYF.

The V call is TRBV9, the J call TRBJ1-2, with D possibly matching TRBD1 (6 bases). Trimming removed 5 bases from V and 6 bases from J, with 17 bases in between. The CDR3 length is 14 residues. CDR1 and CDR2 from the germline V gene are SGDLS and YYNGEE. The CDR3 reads CASRRGAVSDGYTF. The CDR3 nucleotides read TGTGCCAGCAGGAGGGGGGCAGTCAGCGATGGCTACACCTTC.

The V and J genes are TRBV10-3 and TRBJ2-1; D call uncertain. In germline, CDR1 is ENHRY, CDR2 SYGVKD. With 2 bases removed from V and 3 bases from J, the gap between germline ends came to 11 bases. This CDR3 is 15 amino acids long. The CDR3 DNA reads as TGTGCCATCAGTGAGGGGGTAGGGAACTACAATGAGCAGTTCTTC. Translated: CAISEGVGNYNEQFF.

The CDR3 here is CASSQVTNQSRGPTGELFF. DNA for the CDR3: TGTGCCAGCAGCCAAGTGACCAATCAATCACGGGGGCCTACCGGGGAGCTGTTTTTT. The genes are TRBV3-1 (or the pseudogene TRBV3-2) and TRBJ2-2; D may match TRBD1 or TRBD2 (6 bases each). CDR1 is LGHDT, CDR2 YNNKEL, per germline (reference sequence). The CDR3 loop spans 19 amino acids. The V gene lost 1 base and the J gene lost 5 bases, with 23 bases spanning the gap.

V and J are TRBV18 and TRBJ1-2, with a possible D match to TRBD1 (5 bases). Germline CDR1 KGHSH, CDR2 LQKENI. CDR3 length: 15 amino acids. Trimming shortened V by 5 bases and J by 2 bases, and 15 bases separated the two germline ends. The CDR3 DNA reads TGTGCCAGCTCATATGAACACCAGGGAAACTATGGCTACACCTTC. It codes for CASSYEHQGNYGYTF.

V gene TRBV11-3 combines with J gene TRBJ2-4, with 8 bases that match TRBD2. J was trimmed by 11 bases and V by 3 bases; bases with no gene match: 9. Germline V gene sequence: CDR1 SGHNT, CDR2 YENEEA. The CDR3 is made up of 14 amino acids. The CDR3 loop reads CASSLGSGAVVQYF. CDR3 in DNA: TGTGCCAGCAGCTTGGGTAGCGGGGCAGTCGTTCAGTACTTC.

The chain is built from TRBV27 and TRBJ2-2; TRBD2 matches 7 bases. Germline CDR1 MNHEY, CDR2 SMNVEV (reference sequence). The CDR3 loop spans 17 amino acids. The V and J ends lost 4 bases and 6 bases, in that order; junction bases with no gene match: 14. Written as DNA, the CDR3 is TGTGCCAGCAGTTCACACGGTGGGGAGGGTTATCCCGGGGAGCTGTTTTTT. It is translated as CASSSHGGEGYPGELFF.

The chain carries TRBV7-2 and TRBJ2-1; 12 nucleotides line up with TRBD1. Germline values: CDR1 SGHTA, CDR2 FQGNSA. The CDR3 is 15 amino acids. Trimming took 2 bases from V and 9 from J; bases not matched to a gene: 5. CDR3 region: CASSLPGQGAFEQFF. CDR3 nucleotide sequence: TGTGCCAGCAGCTTACCGGGACAGGGGGCATTTGAGCAGTTCTTC. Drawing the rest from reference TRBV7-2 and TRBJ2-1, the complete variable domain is GAGVSQSPSNKVTEKGKDVELRCDPISGHTALYWYRQSLGQGLEFLIYFQGNSAPDKSGLPSDRFSAERTGGSVSTLTIQRTQQEDSAVYLCASSLPGQGAFEQFFGPGTRLTVL.

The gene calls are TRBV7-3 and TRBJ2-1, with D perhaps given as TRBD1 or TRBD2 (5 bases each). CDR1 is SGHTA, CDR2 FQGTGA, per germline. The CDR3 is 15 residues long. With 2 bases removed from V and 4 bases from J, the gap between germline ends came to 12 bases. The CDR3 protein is CASSLYGEGYNEQFF. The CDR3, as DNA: TGTGCCAGCAGCTTATACGGAGAGGGGTACAATGAGCAGTTCTTC.

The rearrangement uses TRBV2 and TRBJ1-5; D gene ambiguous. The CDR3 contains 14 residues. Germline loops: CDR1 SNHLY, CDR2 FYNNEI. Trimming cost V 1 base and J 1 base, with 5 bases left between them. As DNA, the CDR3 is TGTGCCAGCAGTGAAGGGCACAGCAATCAGCCCCAGCATTTT. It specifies CASSEGHSNQPQHF.

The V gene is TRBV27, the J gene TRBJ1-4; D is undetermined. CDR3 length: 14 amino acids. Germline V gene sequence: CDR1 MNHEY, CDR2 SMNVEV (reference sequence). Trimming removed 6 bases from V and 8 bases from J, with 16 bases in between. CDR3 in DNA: TGTGCCAGCAGCCCCGGGCTAGACCAAGAAAAACTGTTTTTT. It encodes CASSPGLDQEKLFF. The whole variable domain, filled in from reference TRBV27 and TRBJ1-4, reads EAQVTQNPRYLITVTGKKLTVTCSQNMNHEYMSWYRQDPGLGLRQIYYSMNVEVTDKGDVPEGYKVSRKEKRNFPLILESPSPNQTSLYFCASSPGLDQEKLFFGSGTQLSVL.

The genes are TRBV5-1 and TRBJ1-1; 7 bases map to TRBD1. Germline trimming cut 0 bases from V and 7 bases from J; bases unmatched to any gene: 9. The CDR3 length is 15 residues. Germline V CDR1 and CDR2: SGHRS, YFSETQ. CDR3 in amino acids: CASSLDFGTDIEAFF. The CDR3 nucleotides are TGCGCCAGCAGCTTGGATTTCGGGACAGATATTGAAGCTTTCTTT.

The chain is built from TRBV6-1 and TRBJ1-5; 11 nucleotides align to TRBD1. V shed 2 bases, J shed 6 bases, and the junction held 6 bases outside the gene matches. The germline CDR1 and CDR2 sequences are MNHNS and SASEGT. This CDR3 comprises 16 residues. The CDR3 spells CASSEKWGQGGQPQHF. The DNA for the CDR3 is TGTGCCAGCAGTGAAAAGTGGGGACAGGGGGGTCAGCCCCAGCATTTT.

The CDR3 DNA is TGTGCCATCAGTCGCGAAAATTCGGGGCCCCAGCATTTT. As protein: CAISRENSGPQHF. V is TRBV10-3 and J is TRBJ1-5; D call uncertain. The V end was cut by 5 bases, the J end by 9 bases, with 14 bases between. The CDR3 is 13 amino acids. Germline CDR1 and CDR2: ENHRY and SYGVKD.

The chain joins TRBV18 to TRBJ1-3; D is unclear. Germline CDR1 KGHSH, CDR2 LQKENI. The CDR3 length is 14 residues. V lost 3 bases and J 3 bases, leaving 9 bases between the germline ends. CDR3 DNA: TGTGCCAGCTCACCGGTACAGTATGGAAACACCATATATTTT. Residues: CASSPVQYGNTIYF. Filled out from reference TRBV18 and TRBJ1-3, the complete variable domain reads NAGVMQNPRHLVRRRGQEARLRCSPMKGHSHVYWYRQLPEEGLKFMVYLQKENIIDESGMPKERFSAEFPKEGPSILRIQQVVRGDSAAYFCASSPVQYGNTIYFGEGSWLTVV.

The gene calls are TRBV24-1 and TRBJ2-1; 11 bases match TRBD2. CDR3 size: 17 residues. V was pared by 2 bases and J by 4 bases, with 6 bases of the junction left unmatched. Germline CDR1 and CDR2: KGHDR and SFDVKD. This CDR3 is CATSDSPGTSGYNEQFF. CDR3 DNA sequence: TGTGCCACCAGTGATTCCCCCGGGACTAGCGGTTACAATGAGCAGTTCTTC.

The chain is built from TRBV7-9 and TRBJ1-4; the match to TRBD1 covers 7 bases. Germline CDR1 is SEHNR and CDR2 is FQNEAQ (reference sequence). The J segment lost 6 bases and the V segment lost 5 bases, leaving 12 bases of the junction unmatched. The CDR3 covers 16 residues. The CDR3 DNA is TGTGCCAGCAGCCAAGGGGAGACAGGGCATGATGAAAAACTGTTTTTT. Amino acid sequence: CASSQGETGHDEKLFF.

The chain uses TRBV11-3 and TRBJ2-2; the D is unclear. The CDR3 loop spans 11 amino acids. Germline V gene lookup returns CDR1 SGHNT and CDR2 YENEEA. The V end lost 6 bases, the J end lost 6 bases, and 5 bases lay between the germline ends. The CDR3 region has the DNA TGTGCCAGCAGAGGGTCCGGGGAGCTGTTTTTT. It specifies CASRGSGELFF.

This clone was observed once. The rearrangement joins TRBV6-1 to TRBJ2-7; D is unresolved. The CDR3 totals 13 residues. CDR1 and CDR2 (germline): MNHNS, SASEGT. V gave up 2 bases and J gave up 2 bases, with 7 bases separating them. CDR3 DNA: TGTGCCAGCAGTGAATACAGAGCCTACGAGCAGTACTTC. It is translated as CASSEYRAYEQYF.

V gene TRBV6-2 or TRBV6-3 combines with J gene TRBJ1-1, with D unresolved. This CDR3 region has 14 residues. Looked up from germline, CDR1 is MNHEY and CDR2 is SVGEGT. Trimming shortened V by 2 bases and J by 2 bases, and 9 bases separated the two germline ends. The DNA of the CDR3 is TGTGCCAGCAGTTACAACCGCCGCAACACTGAAGCTTTCTTT. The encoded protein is CASSYNRRNTEAFF.